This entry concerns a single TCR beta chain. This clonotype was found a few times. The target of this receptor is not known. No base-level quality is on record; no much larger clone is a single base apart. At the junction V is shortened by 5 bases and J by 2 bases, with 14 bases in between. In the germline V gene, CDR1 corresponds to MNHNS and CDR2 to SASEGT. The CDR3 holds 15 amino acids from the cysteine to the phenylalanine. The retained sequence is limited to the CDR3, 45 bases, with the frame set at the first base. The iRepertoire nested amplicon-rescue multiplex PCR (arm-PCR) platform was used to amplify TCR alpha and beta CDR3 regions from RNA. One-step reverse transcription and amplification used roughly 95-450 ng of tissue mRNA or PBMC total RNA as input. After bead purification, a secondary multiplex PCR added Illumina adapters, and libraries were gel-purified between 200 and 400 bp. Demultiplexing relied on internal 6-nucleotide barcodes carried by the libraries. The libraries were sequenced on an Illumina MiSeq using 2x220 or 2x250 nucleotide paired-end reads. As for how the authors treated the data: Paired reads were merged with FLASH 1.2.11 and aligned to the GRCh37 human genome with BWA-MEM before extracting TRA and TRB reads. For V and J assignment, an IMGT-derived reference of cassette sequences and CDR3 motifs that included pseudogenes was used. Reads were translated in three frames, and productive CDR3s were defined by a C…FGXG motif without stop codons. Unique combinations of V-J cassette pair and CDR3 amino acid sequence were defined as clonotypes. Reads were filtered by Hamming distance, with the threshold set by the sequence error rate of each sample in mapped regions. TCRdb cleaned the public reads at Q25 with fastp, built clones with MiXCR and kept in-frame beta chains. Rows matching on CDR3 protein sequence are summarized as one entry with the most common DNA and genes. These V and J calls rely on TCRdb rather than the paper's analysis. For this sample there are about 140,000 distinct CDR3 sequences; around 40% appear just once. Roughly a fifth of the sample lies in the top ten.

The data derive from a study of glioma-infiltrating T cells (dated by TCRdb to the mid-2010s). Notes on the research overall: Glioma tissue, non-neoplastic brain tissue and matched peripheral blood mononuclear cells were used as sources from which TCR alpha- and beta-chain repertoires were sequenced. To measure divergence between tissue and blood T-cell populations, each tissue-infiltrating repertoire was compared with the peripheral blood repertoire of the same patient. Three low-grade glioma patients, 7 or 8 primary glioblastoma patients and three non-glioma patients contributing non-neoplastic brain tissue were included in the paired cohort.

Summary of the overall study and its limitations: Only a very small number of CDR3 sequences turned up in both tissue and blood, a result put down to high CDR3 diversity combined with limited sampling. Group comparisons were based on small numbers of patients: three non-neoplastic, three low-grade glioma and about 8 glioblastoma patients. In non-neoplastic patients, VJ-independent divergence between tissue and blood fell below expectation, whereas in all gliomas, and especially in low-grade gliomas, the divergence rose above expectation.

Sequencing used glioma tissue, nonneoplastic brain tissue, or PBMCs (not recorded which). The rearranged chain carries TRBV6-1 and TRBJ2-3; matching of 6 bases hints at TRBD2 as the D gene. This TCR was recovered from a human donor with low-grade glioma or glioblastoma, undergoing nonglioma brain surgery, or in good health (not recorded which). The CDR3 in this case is CASSSLTRVTDTQYF. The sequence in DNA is TGTGCCAGCAGTTCCCTGACTAGGGTCACAGATACGCAGTATTTT.